The 15 T cell receptor beta chains below were found in one sample sequenced in a study of shared clonotypes between healthy human individuals. Assay used: immunoSEQ multiplex PCR; TCRdb lists only in-frame clones, some missing. Among about 680,000 clones listed, around three quarters were seen once. Sequenced sample: memory CD4+ T cells sorted from blood. Subset meaning: CD45RA-negative fraction. The receptor source for this set is a woman in her 30s in good health.

V and J are TRBV29-1 and TRBJ2-1, with no clear D. The V gene's germline CDR1 is SQVTM and CDR2 ANQGSEA. The CDR3 consists of 14 residues. V was pared by 1 base and J by 6 bases, with 13 bases between. The CDR3 nucleotides are TGCAGCGTTGAAGCCCCGTCGTCCGGCAATGAGCAGTTCTTC. Its protein product is CSVEAPSSGNEQFF.

Points on this clone: This may come from a read error, since a much larger clone is one base off. As the CDR3 is not closed by the conserved phenylalanine or tryptophan, this likely results from a read error. The chain recombines TRBV7-8 with TRBJ1-1; 7 bases line up with TRBD1. V dropped 5 bases and J dropped 5; count of bases not matched to a gene: 5. CDR3 length: 13 amino acids. Germline assignment: CDR1 SGHVS and CDR2 FQNEAQ. This CDR3 is CASSIQGGTEAFI. As DNA, the CDR3 is TGTGCCAGCAGCATTCAGGGGGGGACTGAAGCTTTCATT.

This chain connects TRBV18 to TRBJ2-5; no definite D call. V shed 3 bases and J shed 7 bases, with 12 bases lying between them. There are 13 residues in the CDR3. In germline, CDR1 is KGHSH, CDR2 LQKENI. CDR3 in DNA: TGTGCCAGCTCACCCTCGGAGTATGGGACCCAGTACTTC. Protein product: CASSPSEYGTQYF.

The CDR3 loop is CASSLQRDSGEQYF. CDR3 coding DNA: TGTGCCAGCAGCTTGCAGCGGGACAGCGGCGAGCAGTACTTC. The chain has TRBV7-3 and TRBJ2-7; D might be TRBD1 or TRBD2, each matching 7 bases. The germline CDR1 and CDR2 sequences are SGHTA and FQGTGA. This CDR3 is 14 amino acids long. The ends were cut back, 3 bases at V and 6 bases at J, with 15 bases in the middle.

V gene TRBV4-2 combines with J gene TRBJ2-1; 9 nucleotides match TRBD1. With 6 bases clipped from V and 3 bases from J, the junction kept 6 bases outside the gene matches. The germline CDR1 and CDR2 sequences are LGHNA and YNFKEQ. The CDR3 runs to 15 residues. The CDR3 DNA sequence: TGTGCCAGCAGATTAACGGGACAGGGCTACAATGAGCAGTTCTTC. As protein: CASRLTGQGYNEQFF.

For the CDR3, the DNA is TGTGCCTCCAGAGGTCAGCTGAACACTGAAGCTTTCTTT. Translated, it gives CASRGQLNTEAFF. The chain couples TRBV30 to TRBJ1-1, with no clear D. CDR3 length: 13 amino acids. CDR1 is GTSNPN, CDR2 SVGIG, per germline (reference sequence). V dropped 7 bases and J dropped 0 bases, with 12 bases sitting between them.

The chain is built from TRBV7-2 and TRBJ2-7; 7 bases fit TRBD2. The CDR3 covers 16 residues. Germline values: CDR1 SGHTA, CDR2 FQGNSA. The trim removed 6 bases at V and 2 bases at J, leaving 13 bases unmatched. The chain's CDR3 is CASSRNPGLSTYEQYF. The DNA for the CDR3 is TGTGCCAGCAGTCGTAATCCGGGACTATCCACCTACGAGCAGTACTTC.

This clone was recorded a few times. The chain carries TRBV4-1 and TRBJ2-7, with 8 positions matching TRBD1. The CDR3 spans 17 residues. The junction had 10 bases not matched to a gene; V was cut back by 0 bases and J by 3 bases. Per germline, CDR1 MGHRA and CDR2 YSYEKL. The CDR3 DNA reads as TGCGCCAGCAGCCAAGACAGGACAGGGACGGGAAACTACGAGCAGTACTTC. Protein product: CASSQDRTGTGNYEQYF.

The CDR3 coding sequence is TGTGCCAGCCGATCCATTTCCGACAGGGGTGGCCAGCCCCAGCATTTT. As protein: CASRSISDRGGQPQHF. The V gene is TRBV27, the J gene TRBJ1-5; 8 positions agree with TRBD1. CDR3 length: 16 residues. V lost 8 bases and J lost 7; bases outside the gene matches: 16. CDR1 and CDR2 (germline): MNHEY, SMNVEV (reference sequence).

This chain joins TRBV28 and TRBJ1-2; D remains unclear. V was trimmed by 3 bases and J by 4 bases, leaving 12 bases between them. Germline V gives CDR1 MDHEN, CDR2 SYDVKM. The CDR3 is 14 residues long. The CDR3 DNA follows: TGTGCCAGCAGTTTGAGGACGGGTCCCTATGGCTACACCTTC. Amino acid sequence: CASSLRTGPYGYTF.

This clone appeared a few times. The chain couples TRBV18 to TRBJ2-7; 8 bases are a match to TRBD1. Germline V gives CDR1 KGHSH, CDR2 LQKENI. The V segment lost 3 bases and the J segment 6 bases; nucleotides outside the gene matches: 10. The CDR3 has 15 residues. This chain's CDR3 is CASSPTWTGILEQYF. The CDR3 DNA reads as TGTGCCAGCTCACCTACCTGGACAGGGATACTCGAGCAGTACTTC. Together with reference TRBV18 and TRBJ2-7, the CDR3 gives the full variable domain: NAGVMQNPRHLVRRRGQEARLRCSPMKGHSHVYWYRQLPEEGLKFMVYLQKENIIDESGMPKERFSAEFPKEGPSILRIQQVVRGDSAAYFCASSPTWTGILEQYFGPGTRLTVT.

V and J are TRBV10-3 and TRBJ1-1, with D tentatively TRBD1 (6 bases). Trimming left V 10 bases short and J 1 base short, with 13 bases between. This CDR3 has 13 amino acids. CDR1 ENHRY and CDR2 SYGVKD come from the germline V gene. This CDR3 is CASRGGENTEAFF. The CDR3 bases are TGTGCCAGCCGAGGGGGGGAGAACACTGAAGCTTTCTTT.

The chain couples TRBV9 to TRBJ1-4; D uncertain. This CDR3 has 16 residues. The V and J ends lost 4 bases and 0 bases respectively, with 13 bases between them. Germline CDR1 and CDR2: SGDLS and YYNGEE. In nucleotides, the CDR3 is TGTGCCAGCAGCCCCAAGCGGCAGGCAACTAATGAAAAACTGTTTTTT. Residues: CASSPKRQATNEKLFF.

The J gene is TRBJ1-4, the V gene TRBV2, with 8 nucleotides matching TRBD1. There are 15 residues in the CDR3. J lost 4 bases, V lost 3 bases, and 4 bases had no gene match. Germline V gives CDR1 SNHLY, CDR2 FYNNEI. The DNA for the CDR3 is TGTGCCAGCAGTGAGCAGGGGGCGATTAATGAAAAACTGTTTTTT. Protein sequence: CASSEQGAINEKLFF. Full variable domain (outside the CDR3, taken from reference TRBV2 and TRBJ1-4): EPEVTQTPSHQVTQMGQEVILRCVPISNHLYFYWYRQILGQKVEFLVSFYNNEISEKSEIFDDQFSVERPDGSNFTLKIRSTKLEDSAMYFCASSEQGAINEKLFFGSGTQLSVL.

Concerning this clone itself: The sample holds other DNA sequences that translate to the same CDR3. The rearrangement joins TRBV7-9 to TRBJ1-1, with D hard to call. This CDR3 has 13 residues. CDR1 SEHNR and CDR2 FQNEAQ come from the germline V gene (reference sequence). The V gene lost 3 bases and the J gene lost 0 bases, with 5 bases spanning the gap. This CDR3 reads CASSFDVNTEAFF. The CDR3, as DNA: TGTGCCAGCAGCTTTGACGTGAACACTGAAGCTTTCTTT.